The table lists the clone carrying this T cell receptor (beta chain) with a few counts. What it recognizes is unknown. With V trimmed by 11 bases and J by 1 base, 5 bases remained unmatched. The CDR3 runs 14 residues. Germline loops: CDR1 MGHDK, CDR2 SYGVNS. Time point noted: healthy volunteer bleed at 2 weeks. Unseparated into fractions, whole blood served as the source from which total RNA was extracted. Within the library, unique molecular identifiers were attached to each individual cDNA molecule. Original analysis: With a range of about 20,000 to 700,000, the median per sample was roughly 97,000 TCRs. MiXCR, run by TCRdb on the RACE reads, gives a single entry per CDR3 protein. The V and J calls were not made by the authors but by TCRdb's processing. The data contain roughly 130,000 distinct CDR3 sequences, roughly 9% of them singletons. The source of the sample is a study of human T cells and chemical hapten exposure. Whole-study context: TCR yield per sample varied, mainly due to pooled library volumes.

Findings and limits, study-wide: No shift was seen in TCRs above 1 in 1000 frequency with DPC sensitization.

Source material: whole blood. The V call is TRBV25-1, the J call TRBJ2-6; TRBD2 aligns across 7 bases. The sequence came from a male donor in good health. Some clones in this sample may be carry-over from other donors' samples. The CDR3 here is CALSGESGANVLTF. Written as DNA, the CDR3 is TGTGCCCTCAGCGGGGAGTCTGGGGCCAACGTCCTGACTTTC. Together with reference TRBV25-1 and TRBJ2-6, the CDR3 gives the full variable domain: EADIYQTPRYLVIGTGKKITLECSQTMGHDKMYWYQQDPGMELHLIHYSYGVNSTEKGDLSSESTVSRIRTEHFPLTLESARPSHTSQYLCALSGESGANVLTFGAGSRLTVL.